This T cell receptor (beta chain) was sequenced during a study of blood T cell repertoires in COVID-19. Study in general: Samples of COVID-19 (acute and convalescent) were obtained from the United States, Italy and Spain. The cDNA or gDNA used as material had been derived from T cells, B-cell-depleted T cells, or PBMCs.

Per the authors' pipeline: Amplification with reference gene primers provided the estimates of nucleated cell counts. TCRdb keeps only in-frame clones here, not all; method: immunoSEQ multiplex PCR. The V and J calls and clone size were taken over from that table, and D and trimming were inferred from the DNA. The repertoire holds fewer than 250,000 clones, with about 83% as singletons. This receptor was taken from a woman in her forties with active or convalescent COVID-19. Input material: peripheral blood.

DNA of the CDR3: TGTGCCAGCAGCGAAACACTCCCCTGGGAGACGAACACTGAAGCTTTCTTT. Its protein product is CASSETLPWETNTEAFF. V gene TRBV11-2 combines with J gene TRBJ1-1, with D uncertain. Trimming cost V 5 bases and J 1 base, with 20 bases left between them. Germline V gene sequence: CDR1 SGHAT, CDR2 FQNNGV. The CDR3 is 17 amino acids. Complete variable domain (other parts from reference TRBV11-2 and TRBJ1-1): EAGVAQSPRYKIIEKRQSVAFWCNPISGHATLYWYQQILGQGPKLLIQFQNNGVVDDSQLPKDRFSAERLKGVDSTLKIQPAKLEDSAVYLCASSETLPWETNTEAFFGQGTRLTVV.